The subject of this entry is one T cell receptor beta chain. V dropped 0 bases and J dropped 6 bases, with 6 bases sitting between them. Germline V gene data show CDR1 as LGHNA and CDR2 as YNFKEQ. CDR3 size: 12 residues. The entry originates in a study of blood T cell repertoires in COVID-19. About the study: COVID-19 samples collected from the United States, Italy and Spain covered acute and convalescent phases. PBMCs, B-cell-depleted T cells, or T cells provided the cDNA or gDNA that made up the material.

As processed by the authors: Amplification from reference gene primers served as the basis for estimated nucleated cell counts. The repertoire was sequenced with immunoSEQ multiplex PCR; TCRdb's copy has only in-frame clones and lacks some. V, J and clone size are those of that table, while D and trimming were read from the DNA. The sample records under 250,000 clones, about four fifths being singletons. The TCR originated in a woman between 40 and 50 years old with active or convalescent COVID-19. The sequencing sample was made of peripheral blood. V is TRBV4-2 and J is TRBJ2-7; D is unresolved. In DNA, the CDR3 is TGTGCCAGCAGCCAAGACCGGTCCGAGCAGTACTTC. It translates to CASSQDRSEQYF.